Listed below are T cell receptor beta chains from one sample, sequenced in a study of Ad26.COV2.S vaccination and SARS-CoV-2 variants. Assay used: immunoSEQ multiplex PCR; TCRdb lists only in-frame clones, some missing. The table shows 500,000 or so clones, with 80% to 90% occurring only once. The sample here was peripheral blood, taken in a trial of Ad26.COV2.S vaccine versus placebo. The receptor source for this set is a person aged 18 to 59 who received the Ad26.COV2.S COVID-19 vaccine or a placebo. The CDR3 runs from the conserved cysteine through the conserved F or W. Each record gives: V gene, J gene, CDR3 protein.

>TRBV11-3|TRBJ1-2
CASSLGPHGQSYGYTF
>TRBV11-3|TRBJ2-2
CASSLPPLAGGITGELFF
>TRBV4-3|TRBJ2-2
CASSQAGQGGTGELFF
>TRBV25-1|TRBJ1-1
CASSVRDTEAFF
>TRBV30|TRBJ1-1
CASMAWGREAFF
>TRBV11-2|TRBJ2-2
CASSIQGAGELFF
>TRBV9|TRBJ2-3
CASSVDLDTQYF
>TRBV5-6|TRBJ1-5
CASSLDQLGNQPQHF
>TRBV7-6|TRBJ1-5
CASSFGTTDGNQPQHF
>TRBV9|TRBJ2-1
CASSPLGSYNEQFF
>TRBV28|TRBJ2-7
CASSLVSFYEQYF
>TRBV5-1|TRBJ2-2
CASSSPPRARNTGELFF
>TRBV18|TRBJ1-2
CASSPYYPPEDYGYTF
>TRBV5-1|TRBJ1-4
CASSLGHSGALANEKLFF
>TRBV2|TRBJ2-1
CASSVLTRSYNEQFF
>TRBV28|TRBJ1-1
CATQGPGEGTEAFF
>TRBV5-1|TRBJ2-5
CASSSRAGLETQYF
>TRBV7-6|TRBJ2-7
CASSLVRAEEQYF
>TRBV5-1|TRBJ2-3
CASRPSLGTDTQYF
>TRBV18|TRBJ1-6
CASSPASGRDSPLHF
>TRBV18|TRBJ1-1
CASSPAIDIEAFF
>TRBV11-2|TRBJ2-2
CASSLMTSAGELFF
>TRBV11-3|TRBJ2-1
CASSLAINEQFF
>TRBV19|TRBJ1-2
CASSGTGGFGSYYGYTF
>TRBV19|TRBJ2-1
CASSGGHFYNEQFF
>TRBV27|TRBJ1-4
CASSWDRSNEKLFF
>TRBV7-2|TRBJ1-3
CASSLEGASGNTIYF
>TRBV18|TRBJ1-2
CASSPHNRLSYGYTF
>TRBV6-2/TRBV6-3|TRBJ1-2
CASSTTASGVANYGYTF
>TRBV6-5|TRBJ1-2
CASSYSAGAYGYTF
>TRBV5-4|TRBJ2-3
CASSSGATKDTQYF
>TRBV30|TRBJ2-3
CAWSLTTDTQYF
>TRBV12-3/TRBV12-4|TRBJ1-1
CASSSDRAGEAFF
>TRBV7-8|TRBJ2-1
CASSKTGGSYNEQFF
>TRBV6-5|TRBJ1-2
CASSSQGFSTF
>TRBV11-1|TRBJ1-1
CASSEAWGTEAFF
>TRBV6-1|TRBJ2-2
CASSVSGTGVTGELFF
>TRBV18|TRBJ1-5
CASSPKGGSNQPQHF
>TRBV7-6|TRBJ2-6
CASSPTGESSGANVLTF
>TRBV9|TRBJ2-2
CASSVGGAYTGELFF
>TRBV28|TRBJ2-2
CASRPSGGGGELFF
>TRBV4-3|TRBJ1-2
CASSPRGTLNYGYTF
>TRBV5-1|TRBJ2-3
CASATTDTQYF
>TRBV5-1|TRBJ2-3
CASRGETDTQYF
>TRBV6-6|TRBJ2-3
CASSLPGTDTQYF